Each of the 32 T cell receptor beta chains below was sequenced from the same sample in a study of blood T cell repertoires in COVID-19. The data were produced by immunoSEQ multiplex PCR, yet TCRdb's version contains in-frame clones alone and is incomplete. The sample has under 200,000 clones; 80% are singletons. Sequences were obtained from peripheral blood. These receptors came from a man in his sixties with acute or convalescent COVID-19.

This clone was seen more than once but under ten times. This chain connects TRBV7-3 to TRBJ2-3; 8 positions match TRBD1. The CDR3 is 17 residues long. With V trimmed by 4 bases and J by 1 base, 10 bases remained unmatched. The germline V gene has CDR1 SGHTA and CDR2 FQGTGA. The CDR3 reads CASSSHPTGVGTDTQYF. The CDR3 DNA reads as TGTGCCAGCAGCTCCCATCCGACAGGGGTAGGCACAGATACGCAGTATTTT.

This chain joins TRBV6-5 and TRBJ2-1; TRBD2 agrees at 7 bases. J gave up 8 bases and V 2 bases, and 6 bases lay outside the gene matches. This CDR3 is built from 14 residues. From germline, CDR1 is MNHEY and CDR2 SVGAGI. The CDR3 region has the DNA TGTGCCAGCAGTTACGGGCTAGCGGAGTATGAGCAGTTCTTC. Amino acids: CASSYGLAEYEQFF.

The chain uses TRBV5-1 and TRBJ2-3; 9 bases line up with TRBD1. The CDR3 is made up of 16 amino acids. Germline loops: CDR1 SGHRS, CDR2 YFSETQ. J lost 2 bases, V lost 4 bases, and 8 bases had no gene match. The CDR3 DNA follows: TGCGCCAGCAGCCCGCCGGGACAGGGATCCACAGATACGCAGTATTTT. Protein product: CASSPPGQGSTDTQYF.

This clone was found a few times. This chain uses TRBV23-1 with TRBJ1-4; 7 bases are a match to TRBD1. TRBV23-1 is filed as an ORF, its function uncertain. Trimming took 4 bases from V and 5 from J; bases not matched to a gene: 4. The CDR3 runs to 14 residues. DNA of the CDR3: TGCGCCAGCAGTCGGGGCAGGGGGAATGAAAAACTGTTTTTT. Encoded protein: CASSRGRGNEKLFF.

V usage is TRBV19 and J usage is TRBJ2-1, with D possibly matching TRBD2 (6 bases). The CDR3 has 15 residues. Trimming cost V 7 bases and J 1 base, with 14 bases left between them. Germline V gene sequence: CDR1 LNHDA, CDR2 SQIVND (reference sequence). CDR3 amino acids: CASNNLGGSYNEQFF. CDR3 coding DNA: TGTGCCAGTAATAACCTCGGGGGATCCTACAATGAGCAGTTCTTC.

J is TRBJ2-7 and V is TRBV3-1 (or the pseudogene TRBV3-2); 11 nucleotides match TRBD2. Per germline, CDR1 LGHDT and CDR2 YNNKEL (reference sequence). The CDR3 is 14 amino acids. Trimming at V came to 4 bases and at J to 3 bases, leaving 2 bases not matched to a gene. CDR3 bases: TGTGCCAGCAGCCCTACTAGCGGGAGCTACGAGCAGTACTTC. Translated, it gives CASSPTSGSYEQYF.

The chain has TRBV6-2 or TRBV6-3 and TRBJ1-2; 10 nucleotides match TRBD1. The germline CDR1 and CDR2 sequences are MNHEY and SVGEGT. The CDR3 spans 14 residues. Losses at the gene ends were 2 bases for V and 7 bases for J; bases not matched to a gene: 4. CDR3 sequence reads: CASSYPTGGIGYTF. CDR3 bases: TGTGCCAGCAGTTACCCGACAGGGGGCATTGGCTACACCTTC.

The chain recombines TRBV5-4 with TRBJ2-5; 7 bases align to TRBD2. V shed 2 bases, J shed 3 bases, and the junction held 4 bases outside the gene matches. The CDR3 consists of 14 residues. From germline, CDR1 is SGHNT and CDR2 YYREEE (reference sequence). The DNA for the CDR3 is TGTGCCAGCAGCTTAACCCTAGCGGAAGAGACCCAGTACTTC. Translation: CASSLTLAEETQYF.

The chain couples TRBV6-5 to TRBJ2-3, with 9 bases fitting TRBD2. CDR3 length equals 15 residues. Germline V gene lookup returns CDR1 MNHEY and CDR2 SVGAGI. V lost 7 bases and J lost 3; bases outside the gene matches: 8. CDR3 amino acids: CASIFASGKTDTQYF. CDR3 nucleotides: TGTGCCAGCATTTTTGCTAGCGGGAAGACAGATACGCAGTATTTT.

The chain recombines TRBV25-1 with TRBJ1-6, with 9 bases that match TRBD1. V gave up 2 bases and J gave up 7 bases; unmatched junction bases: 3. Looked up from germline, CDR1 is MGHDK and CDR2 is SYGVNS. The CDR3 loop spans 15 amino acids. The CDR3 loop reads CASSEPQGANSPLHF. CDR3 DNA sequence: TGTGCCAGCAGTGAACCACAGGGGGCCAATTCACCCCTCCACTTT.

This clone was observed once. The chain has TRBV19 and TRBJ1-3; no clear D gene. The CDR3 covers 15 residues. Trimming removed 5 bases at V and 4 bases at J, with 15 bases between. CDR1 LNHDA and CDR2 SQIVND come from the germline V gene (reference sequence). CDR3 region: CASSSPGGSGNTIYF. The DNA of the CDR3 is TGTGCCAGTAGTTCCCCAGGCGGGTCCGGAAACACCATATATTTT.

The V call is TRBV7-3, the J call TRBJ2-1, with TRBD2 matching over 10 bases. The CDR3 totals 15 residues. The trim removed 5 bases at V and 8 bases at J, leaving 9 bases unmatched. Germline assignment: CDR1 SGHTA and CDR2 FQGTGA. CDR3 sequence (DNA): TGTGCCAGCAGCGCTGTAGCGGGAGGATCGGATGAGCAGTTCTTC. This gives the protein CASSAVAGGSDEQFF.

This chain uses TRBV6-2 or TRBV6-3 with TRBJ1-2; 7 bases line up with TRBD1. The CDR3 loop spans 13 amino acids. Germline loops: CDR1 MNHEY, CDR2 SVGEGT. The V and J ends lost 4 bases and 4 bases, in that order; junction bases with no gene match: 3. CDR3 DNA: TGTGCCAGCAGTTCAGACAGGGCCTATGGCTACACCTTC. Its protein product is CASSSDRAYGYTF.

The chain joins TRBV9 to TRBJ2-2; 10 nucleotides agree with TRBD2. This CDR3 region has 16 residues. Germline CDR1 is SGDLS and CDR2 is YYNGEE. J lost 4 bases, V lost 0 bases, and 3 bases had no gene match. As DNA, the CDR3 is TGTGCCAGCAGCGTAGACAGCGGGGGGGTCACCGGGGAGCTGTTTTTT. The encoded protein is CASSVDSGGVTGELFF.

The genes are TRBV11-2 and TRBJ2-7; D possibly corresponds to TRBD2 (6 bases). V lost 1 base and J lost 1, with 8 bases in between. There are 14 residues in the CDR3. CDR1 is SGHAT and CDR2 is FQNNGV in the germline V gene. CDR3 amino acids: CASSLVGGSYEQYF. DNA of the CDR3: TGTGCCAGCAGCTTAGTCGGGGGATCCTACGAGCAGTACTTC.

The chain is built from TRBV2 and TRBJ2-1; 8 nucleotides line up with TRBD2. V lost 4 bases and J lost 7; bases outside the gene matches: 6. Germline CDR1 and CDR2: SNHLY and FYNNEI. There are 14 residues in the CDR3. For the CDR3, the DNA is TGTGCCAGCAGTGCCGGGGGGGCCTTAAATGAGCAGTTCTTC. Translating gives CASSAGGALNEQFF.

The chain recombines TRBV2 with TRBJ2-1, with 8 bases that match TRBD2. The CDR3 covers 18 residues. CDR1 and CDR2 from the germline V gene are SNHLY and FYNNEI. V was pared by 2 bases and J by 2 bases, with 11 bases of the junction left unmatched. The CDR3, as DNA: TGTGCCAGCAGTGAAAACCAAGCGGGAGATTTTCCCTACAATGAGCAGTTCTTC. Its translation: CASSENQAGDFPYNEQFF.

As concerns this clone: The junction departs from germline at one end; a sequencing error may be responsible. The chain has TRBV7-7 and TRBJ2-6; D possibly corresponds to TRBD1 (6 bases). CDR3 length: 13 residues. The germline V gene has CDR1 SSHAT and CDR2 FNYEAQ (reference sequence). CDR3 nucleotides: TGTGCTAGCAGCGAGGGACAGGCCAACGTCCTGACTTTC. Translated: CASSEGQANVLTF.

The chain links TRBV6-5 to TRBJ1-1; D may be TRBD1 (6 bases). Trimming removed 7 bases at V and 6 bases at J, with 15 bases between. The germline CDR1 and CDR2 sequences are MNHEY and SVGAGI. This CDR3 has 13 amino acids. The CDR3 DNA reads TGTGCCAGCACCTTTACTGGGGGCTCTGAAGCTTTCTTT. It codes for CASTFTGGSEAFF.

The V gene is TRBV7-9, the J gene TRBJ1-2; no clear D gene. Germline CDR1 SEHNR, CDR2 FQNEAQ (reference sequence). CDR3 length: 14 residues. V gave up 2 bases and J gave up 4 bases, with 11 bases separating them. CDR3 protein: CASSLPLAVYGYTF. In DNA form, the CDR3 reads TGTGCCAGCAGCTTACCGTTGGCAGTCTATGGCTACACCTTC.

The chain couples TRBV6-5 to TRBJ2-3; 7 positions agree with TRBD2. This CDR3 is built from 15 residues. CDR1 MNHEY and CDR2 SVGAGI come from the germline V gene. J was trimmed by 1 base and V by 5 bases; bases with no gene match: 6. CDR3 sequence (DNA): TGTGCCAGCAGTCTAGCGGTTCAGGGCACAGATACGCAGTATTTT. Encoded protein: CASSLAVQGTDTQYF.

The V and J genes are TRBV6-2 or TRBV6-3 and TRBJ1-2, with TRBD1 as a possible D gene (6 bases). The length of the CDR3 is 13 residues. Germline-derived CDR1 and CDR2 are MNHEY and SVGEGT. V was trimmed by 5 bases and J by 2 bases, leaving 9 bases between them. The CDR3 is CASSLTGNYGYTF. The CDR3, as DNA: TGTGCCAGCAGTCTAACAGGGAACTATGGCTACACCTTC.

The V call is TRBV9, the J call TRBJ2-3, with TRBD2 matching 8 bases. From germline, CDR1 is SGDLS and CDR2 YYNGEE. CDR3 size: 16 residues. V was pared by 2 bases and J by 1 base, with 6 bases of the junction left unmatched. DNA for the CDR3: TGTGCCAGCAGCGTTGGGACTAGTTCTGGCACAGATACGCAGTATTTT. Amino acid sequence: CASSVGTSSGTDTQYF.

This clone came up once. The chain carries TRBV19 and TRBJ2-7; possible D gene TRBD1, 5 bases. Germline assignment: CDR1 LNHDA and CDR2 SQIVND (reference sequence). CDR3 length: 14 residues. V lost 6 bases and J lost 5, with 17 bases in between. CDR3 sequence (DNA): TGTGCCAGTAGGTCCAAGGGGTCGCCGGACGAGCAGTACTTC. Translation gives CASRSKGSPDEQYF.

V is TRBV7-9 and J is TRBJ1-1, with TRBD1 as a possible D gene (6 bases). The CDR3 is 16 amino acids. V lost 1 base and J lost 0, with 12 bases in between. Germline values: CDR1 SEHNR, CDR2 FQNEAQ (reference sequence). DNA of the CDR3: TGTGCCAGCAGCTTAGGACGTGGGGGCATGAACACTGAAGCTTTCTTT. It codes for CASSLGRGGMNTEAFF.

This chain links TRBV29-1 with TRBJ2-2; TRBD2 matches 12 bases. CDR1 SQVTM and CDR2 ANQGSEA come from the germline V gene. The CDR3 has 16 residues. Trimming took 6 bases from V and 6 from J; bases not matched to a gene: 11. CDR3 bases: TGCAGCGTCAGAACCCTAGCGGGGGGGCAGCCCGGGGAGCTGTTTTTT. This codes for CSVRTLAGGQPGELFF.

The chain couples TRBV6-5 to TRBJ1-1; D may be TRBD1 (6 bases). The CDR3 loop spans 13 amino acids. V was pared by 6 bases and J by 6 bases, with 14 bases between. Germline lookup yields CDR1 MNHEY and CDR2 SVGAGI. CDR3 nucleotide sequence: TGTGCCAGCAGGGGGGGAGGGGGTGCTGAAGCTTTCTTT. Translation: CASRGGGGAEAFF.

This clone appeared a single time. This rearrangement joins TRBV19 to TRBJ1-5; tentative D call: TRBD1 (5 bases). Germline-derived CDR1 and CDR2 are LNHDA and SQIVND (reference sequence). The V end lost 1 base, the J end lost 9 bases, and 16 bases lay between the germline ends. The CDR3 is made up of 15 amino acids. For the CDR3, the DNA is TGTGCCAGTAGTATAGGAAGGGGCTCGGGTTTGCCCCAGCATTTT. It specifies CASSIGRGSGLPQHF.

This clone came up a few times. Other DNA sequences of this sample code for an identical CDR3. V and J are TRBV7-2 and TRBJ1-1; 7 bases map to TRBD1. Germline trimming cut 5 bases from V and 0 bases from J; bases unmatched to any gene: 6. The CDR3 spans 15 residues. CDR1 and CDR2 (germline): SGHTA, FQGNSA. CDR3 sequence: CASSGTGALNTEAFF. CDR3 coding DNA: TGTGCCAGCAGCGGAACAGGGGCCCTGAACACTGAAGCTTTCTTT.

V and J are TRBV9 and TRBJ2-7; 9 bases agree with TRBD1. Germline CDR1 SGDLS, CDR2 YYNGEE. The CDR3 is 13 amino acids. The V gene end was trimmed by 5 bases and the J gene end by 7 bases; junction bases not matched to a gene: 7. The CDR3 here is CASSGDRAEEQYF. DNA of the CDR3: TGTGCCAGCAGTGGGGACAGGGCTGAAGAGCAGTACTTC.

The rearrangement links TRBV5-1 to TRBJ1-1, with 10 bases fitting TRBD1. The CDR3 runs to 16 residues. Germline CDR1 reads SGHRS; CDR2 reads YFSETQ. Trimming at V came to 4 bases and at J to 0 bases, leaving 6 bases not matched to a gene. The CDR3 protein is CASSLGTGAMNTEAFF. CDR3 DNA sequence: TGCGCCAGCAGCCTCGGGACAGGGGCAATGAACACTGAAGCTTTCTTT.

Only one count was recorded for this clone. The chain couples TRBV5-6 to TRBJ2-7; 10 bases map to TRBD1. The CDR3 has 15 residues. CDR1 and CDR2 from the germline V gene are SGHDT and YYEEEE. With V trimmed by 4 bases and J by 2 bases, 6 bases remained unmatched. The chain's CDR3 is CASSGDRGTTYEQYF. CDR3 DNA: TGTGCCAGCAGCGGGGACAGGGGTACAACCTACGAGCAGTACTTC.